This TCR beta chain was identified during a study of CD8+ T cells in alopecia areata. Whole-study context: Treated patients received oral tofacitinib, 5 to 10 mg twice daily. Dosing spanned 6 to 18 months on tofacitinib, then 6 months off drug. The study, taken as a whole, reports: Among patients, TCR sharing was less clear than in mice, a difference possibly due in part to HLA diversity in the patient population.

In regard to this clone: The antigen is unknown.

CDR3 size: 13 residues. The V gene's germline CDR1 is SNHLY and CDR2 FYNNEI. Trimming took off 4 bases at V and 6 bases at J, with 9 bases between the two ends. Described treatment: oral pan-JAK inhibitor, 5-10 mg twice daily. Reverse transcription of extracted RNA yielded cDNA, which provided the sequencing template. TCRdb keeps only in-frame clones here, not all; method: immunoSEQ multiplex PCR. There are 190,000 or so clones in the sample; roughly 64% occur only once, and roughly 12% lies in the top ten. Specimen: CD8+ T cells sorted from blood, collected at week 24, from a patient treated with tofacitinib. This sequence joins TRBV2 and TRBJ2-2; no reliable D call. The receptor's source is a human donor with alopecia areata. The CDR3: CASSGSAAGELFF. The CDR3 DNA reads TGTGCCAGCAGTGGAAGCGCTGCCGGGGAGCTGTTTTTT.